The source of this T cell receptor (beta chain) is a study of cytomegalovirus exposure and HLA in healthy donors (dated 2017 in TCRdb). Regarding the research as a whole: An earlier analysis of approximately 640 of the donors reported more than 250 Gb of sequence data and roughly 100 million unique TCR beta sequences from 150 million to 200 million T cells. A later genetic analysis used genome-wide SNP genotypes for about 65% of the 666 donors, treating that subset as a discovery cohort. The study aimed to test whether cataloging public T cell receptors could reveal signatures of past pathogen exposure. An earlier analysis of a few hundred of the donors applied high-throughput TCR beta sequencing to assess whether each TCR beta V gene segment acted as functional or pseudogenic. On average, around 240,000 unique TCR beta nucleotide sequences were sequenced per donor among more than 350 genotyped donors of the cohort, with 15% to 20% of those sequences being non-productive. Using immunosequencing, the study profiled T cell repertoires from 666 subjects and related those repertoires to cytomegalovirus serostatus. An early release covering around 630 HLA-typed donors comprised 250 to 350 gigabases of sequencing data and about 90 million unique TCR sequences. Every discovery cohort repertoire had been produced on one sequencing platform. HLA typing included class I and class II loci at four-digit resolution. Of the roughly 390 genotyped donors, approximately 80% were placed in the genetic ancestry cluster associated with self-reported Caucasian donors. The number of typed donors differed by locus: roughly 620-640 for A, B, C, DRB1 and DQB1; 500 to 550 for DQA1; 600 to 610 for DPA1; and 400 to 480 for DPB1. A separate validation cohort of over a hundred different subjects was used in addition to the roughly 720-subject first cohort. Roughly five DR-DQ haplotypes were treated as single units for association and clustering because of strong linkage in the cohort. To predict cytomegalovirus infection status, the study combined high-throughput TCR immunosequencing, statistical association of individual TCRs with disease status, and machine learning. Alongside the repertoire data, information on donor age, sex, ethnicity and CMV serostatus was compiled. In a later analysis, previously published TCR beta repertoires from several hundred donors were re-analyzed and high-resolution HLA genotyping was added so that TCR occurrence patterns could be studied. The later analysis used no new phenotypic data to find candidate immune exposures, relying instead on TCR beta sequences and their occurrence across donors.

The cohort comprised approximately 700 healthy bone marrow donors. At the time of sampling, all cohort members were nominally healthy, though unrecorded immune exposures were likely present. The donor was CMV seropositive and belonged to the group of 250 to 300 seropositive cohort members. Each donor provided a peripheral blood sample, and peripheral blood mononuclear cells were used for TCR beta sequencing. Genomic DNA was extracted from the blood cell samples with the Qiagen DNeasy Blood Extraction Kit. On this clone itself: The target of this receptor is not known. The input lacks base qualities; no much larger clone sits a single base away.

The CDR3 measures 15 amino acids from cysteine to phenylalanine. The DNA shown is the 45-base CDR3, in frame from base 1. After removal of 4 bases from V and 6 bases from J, the junction retains 5 bases not matched to a gene. CDR1 is given as LGHNA and CDR2 as YNFKEQ, both from the germline V gene. The library was generated by the immunoSEQ multiplex PCR assay. For the multiplex PCR, a mixture combining 60 forward primers for TCR Vbeta segments and 13 reverse primers for TCR Jbeta segments was used. Amplification of the CDR3 region of rearranged TCR beta genes was performed with a multiplex PCR assay on genomic DNA. Amplified TCR beta libraries were sequenced as 87-base-pair reads on the Illumina HiSeq System. In the authors' own workflow: In a later analysis, tens of millions of unique TCR beta chains were counted across the 666 repertoires, and about 10 million of these chains were shared by at least two donors. Raw reads were error-corrected and collapsed into unique sequences with a nearest-neighbor algorithm that merged closely related sequences to remove PCR and sequencing errors. To assign V, D and J gene segments, CDR3 sequences were aligned to IMGT reference sequences. Each retained sequence needed at least a six-nucleotide match to both a V gene segment and a J gene segment. A rearrangement was called productive if the CDR3 had no stop codons and remained in frame with V and J, and every other rearrangement was called non-productive. CDR3 was defined by IMGT convention, running from the second conserved V-encoded cysteine to the conserved J-encoded phenylalanine. In an earlier analysis of around 640 of the donors, sequences lacking an unambiguous match to a single V gene segment were excluded. An earlier analysis of over 450 of the donors classified V segments as functional when productive rearrangements were above 56.7% and as segregating when the standard deviation between donors was above 5%. A statistical classification framework was developed to diagnose cytomegalovirus status using the catalog of TCR beta chain sequences. V and J gene assignment, in a later analysis, came from comparing TCR nucleotide sequences with IMGT/GENE-DB human TR gene sequences. Using the TCRdist pipeline, a later analysis assigned CDR3 sequences along with most-parsimonious VDJ recombination scenarios. A later analysis defined each TCR beta chain by its CDR3 amino acid sequence plus V-gene family, and excluded reads lacking a unique V-gene family. In a later analysis, 450 to 600 highly shared, low-generation-probability nucleotide sequences were removed to address suspected cross-contamination and a sequencing artifact. In a later analysis, a clonal expansion index for each public chain was calculated from normalized within-repertoire ranks of inferred template counts. A later analysis computed generation probabilities with a VDJ recombination model fitted to out-of-frame rearrangements, and checked the results against IGoR. In a later analysis, TCR-TCR, TCR-HLA and TCR-CMV co-occurrence was scored with hypergeometric tests, and a repertoire-size bias correction was applied to TCR pairs. A later analysis estimated false discovery rates by permuting HLA or CMV assignments 20 times. In a later analysis, co-occurring TCRs were grouped using DBSCAN, with TCRdist sequence similarity added in when clustering inside HLA-allele-positive subsets. Repertoires with fewer than 30,000 or more than 120,000 public chains, plus five repertoires with anomalous nucleotide sharing, were excluded from co-occurrence clustering. TCRdb re-hosts the immuneACCESS table, in-frame sequences only. Its copies lack some clones; in the studies checked, an unresolved V gene accounts for under half of them, and the cause for the rest is not known. That table gives V, J and clone size, and the DNA gave D and trimming. In all, the sample holds 170,000 or so clones, and around 72% of those were seen once. The ten largest clones represent 2.5% to 3.5% of the sample.

The paper as a whole reports these results and caveats: In a later analysis, HLA-associated TCR beta chains were found to be more clonally expanded and to have lower generation probabilities than equally common non-associated chains. Over 15 rarely observed V segments, including chromosome 9 orphons, were excluded from the earlier analysis of just under 600 of the donors because counts were too low. A later analysis reported that several top co-occurrence clusters appeared linked to parvovirus B19, influenza, CMV and Epstein-Barr virus. The presence/absence analyses assumed that sequencing depth was roughly uniform across donors, and that assumption may not be true. A later analysis associated about 17,000 TCR beta sequences with specific HLA alleles at a false discovery rate of 0.05. In vitro tests confirmed that a few of the cytomegalovirus-associated TCR beta chains recognize cytomegalovirus antigens. The authors suggested that the approach could potentially be extended to other disease states and immunological phenotypes. Correlated functional status among segregating V segments might reflect linkage disequilibrium, but an unknown experimental factor could not be ruled out. Immune exposure information for the cohort was limited to CMV serostatus. Some IMGT-functional V segments, including TRBV6-2 and TRBV6-3, could not be told apart with the 87-base-pair reads, so those segments were excluded. The study gave a list of more than 150 TCR beta chains associated with cytomegalovirus. Only TCR beta chains were sequenced in this cohort, and the absence of alpha or paired-chain data limited detectable features. According to a later analysis, most CMV-associated TCR beta chains appeared to be HLA-restricted, and the HLA associations seemed to be driven largely by CMV exposure. Broadly in line with IMGT annotations, most TCR beta V segments showed up in productive rearrangements about 87% or about 30% of the time in an earlier analysis of some 590 of the donors. Cytomegalovirus status was reported to be diagnosed by the classifier with high specificity and sensitivity in both the original and validation cohorts. Strong co-occurrence of HLA alleles, especially DR and DQ, made assigning TCR associations to individual alleles difficult. While some public TCRs were present in many individuals, most TCR sequences turned up only very rarely across donors. A group of highly shared sequence variants was considered likely to be a technical artifact of the sequencing pipeline. A further reported finding was that TCR beta sequences accurately predicted the HLA-A and HLA-B alleles for most subjects in the first cohort. V-gene and J-gene trimming of TCR beta chains was associated with a missense DCLRE1C variant in a later genetic analysis, and the association was replicated in an independent cohort. A later analysis found that TCR association rates varied across HLA loci, with DRB1 alleles showing the most associated TCRs and HLA-C alleles the fewest. According to a later genetic analysis, donors in an Asian-associated ancestry cluster had fewer N-insertions in productive TCRs than the approximately 700-donor mean. HLA typing was unavailable for some donors at each locus, so association tests used only the typed subset.

Sequencing was done on a sample of PBMCs. This clonotype was sampled from a woman in her fifties or sixties in good health and CMV-seropositive. This chain is built from TRBV4-2 and TRBJ2-7, and TRBD2 matches 14 of the central bases. The CDR3 region has the sequence CASSLGLAGGSEQYF. The DNA sequence is TGTGCCAGCAGCCTCGGACTAGCGGGAGGTAGCGAGCAGTACTTC.